These T cell receptor beta chains were read from a single sample in a study of blood T cell repertoires in COVID-19. Sequencing was performed with immunoSEQ multiplex PCR; in TCRdb, only in-frame clones are kept and a portion is missing. The sample has over 150,000 clones, around 87% seen once. The sequenced sample was peripheral blood. The receptor source for this set is a man aged 55 to 70 with COVID-19, enrolled during active disease. Both conserved end residues are part of each CDR3.

v_gene	len	j_gene	CDR3aa
TRBV19	17	TRBJ2-3	CASRKNQLASSTDTQYF
TRBV6-5	15	TRBJ1-6	CASRDRGHGDSPLHF
TRBV29-1	15	TRBJ1-2	CSAATGGVTYYGYTF
TRBV5-1	13	TRBJ1-1	CASSRDMNTEAFF
TRBV5-1	14	TRBJ1-1	CASSLRTANTEAFF
TRBV7-2	16	TRBJ1-2	CASSLGGPDRGYGYTF
TRBV28	14	TRBJ1-1	CASTLSRGQAEAFF
TRBV7-3	16	TRBJ1-2	CASSLTGGQGVDGYTF
TRBV29-1	13	TRBJ1-3	CSVGGGTGNTIYF
TRBV25-1	14	TRBJ1-1	CASQRTGGITEAFF
TRBV5-1	16	TRBJ2-1	CASSLSTSGAYNEQFF
TRBV7-2	14	TRBJ2-1	CASSRGSSYNEQFF
TRBV5-1	14	.	CASSLSGGLNEQFF
TRBV5-1	14	TRBJ2-2	CASNGGRNTGELFF
TRBV9	15	TRBJ2-2	CASSGHTLNTGELFF
TRBV3-1/TRBV3-2	17	TRBJ2-6	CASSQGRQDSGANVLTF
TRBV7-2	15	TRBJ2-7	CASSLGNEGTYEQYF
TRBV28	15	TRBJ1-2	CASSLESRTGYGYTF
TRBV6-4	15	TRBJ2-3	CASSQQGDGIDTQYF
TRBV7-9	14	TRBJ1-6	CASSSGQNNSPLHF
TRBV24-1	13	TRBJ1-1	CATRGTVNTEAFF
TRBV5-5	15	TRBJ1-2	CASSSGQGAFYGYTF
TRBV6-5	15	TRBJ1-1	CASTTGGTPNTEAFF
TRBV29-1	13	TRBJ1-1	CSVGMRQGTEAFF
TRBV29-1	14	TRBJ2-2	CSVVTGGNTGELFF
TRBV13	15	TRBJ2-5	CASSLGGQGMETQYF
TRBV4-2	16	TRBJ2-1	CASSQVGSGADNEQFF
TRBV2	14	TRBJ1-2	CASSPAGTNYGYTF
TRBV6-1	14	TRBJ2-2	CASSEFVSAGELFF
TRBV9	14	TRBJ2-2	CASSVELHTGELFF
TRBV11-3	16	TRBJ2-3	CASSLGRGTITDTQYF
TRBV5-5	14	TRBJ1-6	CASLQGQSNSPLHF
TRBV2	15	TRBJ1-1	CASSESGTGHTEAFF
TRBV6-1	19	TRBJ2-3	CASSETGTSGGRNTDTQYF
TRBV4-3	18	TRBJ2-4	CASSQVLRDQLAKNIQYF
TRBV27	14	TRBJ1-1	CASSLATGGTEAFF
TRBV21-1	14	TRBJ2-7	CASSNTGNEDEQYF
TRBV18	14	TRBJ1-2	CASSPPTTIYGYTF
TRBV3-1/TRBV3-2	18	TRBJ2-1	CASSHGLAGASSYNEQFF